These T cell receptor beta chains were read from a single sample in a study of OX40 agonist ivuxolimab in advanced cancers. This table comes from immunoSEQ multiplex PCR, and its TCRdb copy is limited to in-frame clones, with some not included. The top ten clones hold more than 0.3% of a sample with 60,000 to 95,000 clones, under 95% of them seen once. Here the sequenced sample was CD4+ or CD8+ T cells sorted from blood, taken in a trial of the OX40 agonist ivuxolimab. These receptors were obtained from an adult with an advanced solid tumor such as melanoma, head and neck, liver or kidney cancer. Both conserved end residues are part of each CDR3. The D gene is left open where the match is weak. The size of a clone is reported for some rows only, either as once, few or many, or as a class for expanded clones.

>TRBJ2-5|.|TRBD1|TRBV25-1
TGTGCCAGCAGTGGCCCCGCAGGGGGTCCACGGACCCAGTACTTC
CASSGPAGGPRTQYF
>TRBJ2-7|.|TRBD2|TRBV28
TGTGCCAGCTCCGGACTAGCTAAGGGCTACGAGCAGTACTTC
CASSGLAKGYEQYF
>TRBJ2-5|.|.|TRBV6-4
TGTGCCAGCAGTGAGCAAGGGGGTCGTTCGGAGACCCAGTACTTC
CASSEQGGRSETQYF
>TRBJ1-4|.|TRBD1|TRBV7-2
TGTGCCAGCAGCCCTTCGGACAGGGAGTATGAAAAACTGTTTTTT
CASSPSDREYEKLFF
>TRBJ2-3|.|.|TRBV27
TGTGCCAGCAGTTCTGGGGCGGGAGATACGCAGTATTTT
CASSSGAGDTQYF
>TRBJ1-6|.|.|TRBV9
TGTGCCAGCAGCCCCGTCCCTGACTATAATTCACCCCTCCACTTT
CASSPVPDYNSPLHF
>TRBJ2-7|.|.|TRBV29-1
TGCAGCGTTGAAGATGGTGGTAGCCAGCAGTACTTC
CSVEDGGSQQYF
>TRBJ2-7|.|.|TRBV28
TGTGCCACTGTGTCGGGGACAAGGTACTACGAGCAGTACTTC
CATVSGTRYYEQYF
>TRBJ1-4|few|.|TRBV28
TGTGCCAGCAGTAGGGACTCTAATGAAAAACTGTTTTTT
CASSRDSNEKLFF
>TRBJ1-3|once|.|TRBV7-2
TGTGCCAGCAGCACGGGACTCTCTGGAAACACCATATATTTT
CASSTGLSGNTIYF
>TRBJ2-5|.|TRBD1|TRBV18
TGTGCCAGCTCACCCCAGACAGGGTATCAAGAGACCCAGTACTTC
CASSPQTGYQETQYF
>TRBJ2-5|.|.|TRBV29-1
TGCAGCGTTTCCCAAGAGACCCAGTACTTC
CSVSQETQYF
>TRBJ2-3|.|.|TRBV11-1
TGTGCCAGCAGCCCTAACAGGGATGATACGCAGTATTTT
CASSPNRDDTQYF
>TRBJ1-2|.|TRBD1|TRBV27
TGTGCCAGCAGTACATTACAGGACAGGTTCTATGGCTACACCTTC
CASSTLQDRFYGYTF
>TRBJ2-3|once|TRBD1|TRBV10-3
TGTGCCGTGGGACAGGGGGTAATCACAGATACGCAGTATTTT
CAVGQGVITDTQYF
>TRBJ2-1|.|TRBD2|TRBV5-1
TGCGCCAGCAGCTTGGATAGCGGGAGATCGGGTGAGCAGTTCTTC
CASSLDSGRSGEQFF